Reported below is one T cell receptor (beta chain). The sample's time point: pre-sensitization, week 0. The treatment here: therapeutic diphenylcyclopropenone sensitization with weekly scalp DPC. This specimen comes from a study of human T cells and chemical hapten exposure. TCRdb reanalysed the RACE reads using MiXCR and keeps one entry per CDR3 protein. This sample has approximately 260,000 distinct CDR3 sequences, with 7% to 10% found just once. The receptor was isolated from a woman between 40 and 50 years old with alopecia areata. Some clones in this sample may be carry-over from other donors' samples. Sample: whole blood, taken in connection with sensitization to the hapten diphenylcyclopropenone (DPC).

Here the CDR3 reads CASSLDGQGSGEQYF. For the CDR3, the DNA is TGCGCCAGCAGCTTGGATGGACAGGGATCGGGGGAGCAGTACTTC. This chain connects TRBV5-1 to TRBJ2-7; 8 nucleotides align to TRBD1. The trim removed 0 bases at V and 7 bases at J, leaving 9 bases unmatched. CDR3 length equals 15 residues. Germline CDR1 is SGHRS and CDR2 is YFSETQ.